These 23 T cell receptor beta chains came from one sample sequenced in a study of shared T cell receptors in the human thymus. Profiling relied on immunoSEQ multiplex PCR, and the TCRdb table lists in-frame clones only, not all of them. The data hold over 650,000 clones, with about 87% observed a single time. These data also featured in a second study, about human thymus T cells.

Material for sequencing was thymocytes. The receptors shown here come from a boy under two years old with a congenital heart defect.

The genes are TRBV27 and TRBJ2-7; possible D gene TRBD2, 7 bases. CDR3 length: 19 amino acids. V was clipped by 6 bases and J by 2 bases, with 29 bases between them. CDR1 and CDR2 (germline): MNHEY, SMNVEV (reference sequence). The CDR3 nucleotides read TGTGCCAGCAGCCCAGTAGGGGGGGCGGTAGGGACCGATACCTACGAGCAGTACTTC. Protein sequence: CASSPVGGAVGTDTYEQYF.

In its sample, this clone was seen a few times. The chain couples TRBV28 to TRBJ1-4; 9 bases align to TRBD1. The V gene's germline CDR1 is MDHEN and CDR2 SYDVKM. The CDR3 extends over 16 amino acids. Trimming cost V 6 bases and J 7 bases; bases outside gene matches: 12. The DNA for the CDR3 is TGTGCCAGCAGCCTTACAGGGGGCCGTAGTGGTGAAAAACTGTTTTTT. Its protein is CASSLTGGRSGEKLFF. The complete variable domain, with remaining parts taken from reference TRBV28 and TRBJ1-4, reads DVKVTQSSRYLVKRTGEKVFLECVQDMDHENMFWYRQDPGLGLRLIYFSYDVKMKEKGDIPEGYSVSREKKERFSLILESASTNQTSMYLCASSLTGGRSGEKLFFGSGTQLSVL.

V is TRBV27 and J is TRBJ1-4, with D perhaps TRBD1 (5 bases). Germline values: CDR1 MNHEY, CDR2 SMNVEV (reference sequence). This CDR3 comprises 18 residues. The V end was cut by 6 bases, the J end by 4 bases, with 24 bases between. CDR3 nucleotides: TGTGCCAGCAGGGCCGGCGGTTTTGGGGGGGGAGTTAATGAAAAACTGTTTTTT. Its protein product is CASRAGGFGGGVNEKLFF.

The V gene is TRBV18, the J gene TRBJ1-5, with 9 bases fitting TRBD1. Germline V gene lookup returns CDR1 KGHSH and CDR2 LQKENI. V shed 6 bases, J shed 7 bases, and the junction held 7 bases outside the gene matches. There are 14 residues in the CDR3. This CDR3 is CASSPGQGKQPQHF. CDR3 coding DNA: TGTGCCAGCTCGCCGGGACAGGGTAAACAGCCCCAGCATTTT.

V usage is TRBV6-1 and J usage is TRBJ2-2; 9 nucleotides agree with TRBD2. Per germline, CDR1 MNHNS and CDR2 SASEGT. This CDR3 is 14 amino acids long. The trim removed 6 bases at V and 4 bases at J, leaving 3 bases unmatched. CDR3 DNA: TGTGCCAGCAGCACTAGCGGGTTCACCGGGGAGCTGTTTTTT. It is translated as CASSTSGFTGELFF.

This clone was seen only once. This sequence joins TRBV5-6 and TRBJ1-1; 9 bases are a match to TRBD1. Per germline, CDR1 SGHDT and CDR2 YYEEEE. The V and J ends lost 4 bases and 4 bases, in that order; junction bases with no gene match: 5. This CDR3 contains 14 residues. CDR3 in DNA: TGTGCCAGCAGCGACGACAGGGGGAGCACTGAAGCTTTCTTT. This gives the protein CASSDDRGSTEAFF. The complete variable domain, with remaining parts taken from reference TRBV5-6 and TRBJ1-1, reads DAGVTQSPTHLIKTRGQQVTLRCSPKSGHDTVSWYQQALGQGPQFIFQYYEEEERQRGNFPDRFSGHQFPNYSSELNVNALLLGDSALYLCASSDDRGSTEAFFGQGTRLTVV.

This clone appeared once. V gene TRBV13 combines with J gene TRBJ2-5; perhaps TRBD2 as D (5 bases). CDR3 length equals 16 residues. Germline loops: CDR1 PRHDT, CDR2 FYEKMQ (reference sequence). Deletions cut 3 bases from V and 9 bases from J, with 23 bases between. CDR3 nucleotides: TGTGCCAGCAGCTTCCGCTTTCGTGCAGCCTCGGGGTCCCAGTACTTC. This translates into CASSFRFRAASGSQYF.

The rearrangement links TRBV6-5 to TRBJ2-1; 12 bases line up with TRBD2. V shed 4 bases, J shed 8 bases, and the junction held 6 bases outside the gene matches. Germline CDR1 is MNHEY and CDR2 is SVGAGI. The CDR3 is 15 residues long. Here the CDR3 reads CASSSLAGGPDEQFF. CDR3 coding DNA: TGTGCCAGCAGTTCGCTAGCGGGGGGGCCAGATGAGCAGTTCTTC.

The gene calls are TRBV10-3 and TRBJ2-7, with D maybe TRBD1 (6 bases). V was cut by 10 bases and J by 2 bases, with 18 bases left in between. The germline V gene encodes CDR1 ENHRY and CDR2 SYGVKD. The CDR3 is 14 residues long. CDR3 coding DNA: TGTGCCACCGAGGGGACAATGGGCGCCTACGAGCAGTACTTC. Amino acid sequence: CATEGTMGAYEQYF.

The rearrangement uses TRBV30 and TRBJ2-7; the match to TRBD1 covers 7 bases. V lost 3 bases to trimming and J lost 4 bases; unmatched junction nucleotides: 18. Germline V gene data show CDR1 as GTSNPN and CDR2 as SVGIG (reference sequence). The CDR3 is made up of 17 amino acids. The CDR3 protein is CAWRTGSGTASPYEQYF. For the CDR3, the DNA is TGTGCCTGGAGGACAGGGTCGGGGACCGCCAGCCCTTACGAGCAGTACTTC.

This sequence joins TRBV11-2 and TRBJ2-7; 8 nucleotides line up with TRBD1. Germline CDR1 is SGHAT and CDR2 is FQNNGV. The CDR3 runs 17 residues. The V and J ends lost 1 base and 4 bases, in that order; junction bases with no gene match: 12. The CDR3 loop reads CASSLALTGESYYEQYF. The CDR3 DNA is TGTGCCAGCAGCTTAGCGTTGACAGGGGAGTCCTATTACGAGCAGTACTTC.

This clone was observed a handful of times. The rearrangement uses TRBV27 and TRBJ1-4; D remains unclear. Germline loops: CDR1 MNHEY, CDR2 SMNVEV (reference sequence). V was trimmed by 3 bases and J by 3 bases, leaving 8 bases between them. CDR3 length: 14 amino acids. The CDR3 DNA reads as TGTGCCAGCAGTTTCGGGGTCTCTAATGAAAAACTGTTTTTT. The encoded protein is CASSFGVSNEKLFF. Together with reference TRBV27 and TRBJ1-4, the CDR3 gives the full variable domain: EAQVTQNPRYLITVTGKKLTVTCSQNMNHEYMSWYRQDPGLGLRQIYYSMNVEVTDKGDVPEGYKVSRKEKRNFPLILESPSPNQTSLYFCASSFGVSNEKLFFGSGTQLSVL.

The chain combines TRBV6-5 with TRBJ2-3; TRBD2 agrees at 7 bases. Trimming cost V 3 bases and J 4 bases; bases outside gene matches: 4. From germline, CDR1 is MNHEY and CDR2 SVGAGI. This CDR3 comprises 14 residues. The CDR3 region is CASSYRTRADTQYF. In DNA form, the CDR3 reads TGTGCCAGCAGTTATCGGACTAGGGCAGATACGCAGTATTTT.

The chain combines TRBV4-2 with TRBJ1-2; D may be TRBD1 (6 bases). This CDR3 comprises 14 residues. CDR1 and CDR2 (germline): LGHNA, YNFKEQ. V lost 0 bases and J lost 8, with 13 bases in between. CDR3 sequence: CASSQERPGEGYTF. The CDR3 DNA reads TGTGCCAGCAGCCAAGAAAGGCCAGGGGAAGGCTACACCTTC.

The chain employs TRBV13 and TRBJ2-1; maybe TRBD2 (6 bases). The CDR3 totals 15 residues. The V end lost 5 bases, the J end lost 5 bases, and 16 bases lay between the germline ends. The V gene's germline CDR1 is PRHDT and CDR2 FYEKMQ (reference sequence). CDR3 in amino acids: CASSPIAVTHNEQFF. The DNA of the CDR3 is TGTGCCAGCAGCCCGATAGCGGTAACCCACAATGAGCAGTTCTTC.

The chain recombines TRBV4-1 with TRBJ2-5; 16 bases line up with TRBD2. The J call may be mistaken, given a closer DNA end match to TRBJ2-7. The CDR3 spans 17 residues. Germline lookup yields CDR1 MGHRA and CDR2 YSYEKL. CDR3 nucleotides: TGCGCCAGCAGCCAAGAAGCGGGACTAGCGGGAGGGCCCGAGCAGTACTTC. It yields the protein CASSQEAGLAGGPEQYF.

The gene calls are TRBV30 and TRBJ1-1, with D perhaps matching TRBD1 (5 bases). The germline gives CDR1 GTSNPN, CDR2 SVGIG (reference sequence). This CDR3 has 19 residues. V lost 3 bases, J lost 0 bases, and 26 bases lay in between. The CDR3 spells CAWRRPGTDKEVMNTEAFF. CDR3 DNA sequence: TGTGCCTGGAGAAGACCAGGGACTGACAAAGAAGTCATGAACACTGAAGCTTTCTTT.

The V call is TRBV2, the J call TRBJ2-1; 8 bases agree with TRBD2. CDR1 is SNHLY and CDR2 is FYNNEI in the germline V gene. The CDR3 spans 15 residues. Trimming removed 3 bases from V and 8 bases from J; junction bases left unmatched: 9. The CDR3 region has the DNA TGTGCCAGCAGTGATAGGAAGAGCGGGAGTGATGAGCAGTTCTTC. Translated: CASSDRKSGSDEQFF.

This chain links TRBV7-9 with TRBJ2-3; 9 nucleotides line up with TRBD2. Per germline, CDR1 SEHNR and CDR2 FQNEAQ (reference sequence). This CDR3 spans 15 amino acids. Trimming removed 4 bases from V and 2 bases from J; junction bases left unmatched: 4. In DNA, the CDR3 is TGTGCCAGCAGCTCCCCTAGCGGGACCACAGATACGCAGTATTTT. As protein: CASSSPSGTTDTQYF.

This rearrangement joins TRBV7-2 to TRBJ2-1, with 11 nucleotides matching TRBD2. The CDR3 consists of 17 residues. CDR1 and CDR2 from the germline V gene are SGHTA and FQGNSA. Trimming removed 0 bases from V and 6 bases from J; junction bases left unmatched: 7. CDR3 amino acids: CASSLARGTSGSNEQFF. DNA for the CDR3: TGTGCCAGCAGCTTAGCGCGAGGAACTAGCGGGAGCAATGAGCAGTTCTTC.

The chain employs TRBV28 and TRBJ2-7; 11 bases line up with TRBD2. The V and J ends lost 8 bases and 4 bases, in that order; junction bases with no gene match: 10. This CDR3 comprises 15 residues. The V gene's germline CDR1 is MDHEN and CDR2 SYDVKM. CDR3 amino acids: CASLIAGGLVYEQYF. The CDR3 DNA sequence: TGTGCCAGCCTTATAGCGGGAGGGCTAGTTTACGAGCAGTACTTC.

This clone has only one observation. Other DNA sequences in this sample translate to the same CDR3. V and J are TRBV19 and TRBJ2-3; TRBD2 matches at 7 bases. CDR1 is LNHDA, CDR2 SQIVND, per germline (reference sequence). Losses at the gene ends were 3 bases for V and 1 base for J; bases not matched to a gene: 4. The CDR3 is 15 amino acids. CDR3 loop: CASSIASGRTDTQYF. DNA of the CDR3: TGTGCCAGTAGTATTGCTAGCGGTCGCACAGATACGCAGTATTTT.

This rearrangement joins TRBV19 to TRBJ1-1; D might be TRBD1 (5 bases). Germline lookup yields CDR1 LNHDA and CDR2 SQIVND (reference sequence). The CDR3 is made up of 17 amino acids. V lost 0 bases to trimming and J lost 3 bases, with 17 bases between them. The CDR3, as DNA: TGTGCCAGTAGTATAGAGAAGACGCGGGGGAGAGACACTGAAGCTTTCTTT. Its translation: CASSIEKTRGRDTEAFF.